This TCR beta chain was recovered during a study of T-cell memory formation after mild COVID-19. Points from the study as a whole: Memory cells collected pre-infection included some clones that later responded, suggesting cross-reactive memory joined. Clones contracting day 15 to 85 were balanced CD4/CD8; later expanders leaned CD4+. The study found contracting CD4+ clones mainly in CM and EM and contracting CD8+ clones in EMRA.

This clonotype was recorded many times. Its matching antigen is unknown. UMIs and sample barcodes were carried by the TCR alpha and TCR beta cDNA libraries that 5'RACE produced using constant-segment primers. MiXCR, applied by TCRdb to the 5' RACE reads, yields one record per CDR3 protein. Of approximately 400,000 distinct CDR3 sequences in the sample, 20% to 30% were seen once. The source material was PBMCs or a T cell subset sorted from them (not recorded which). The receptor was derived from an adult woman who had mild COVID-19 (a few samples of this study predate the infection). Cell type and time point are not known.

The DNA of the CDR3 is TGTGCCAGTAGTACAGGGGCTTCTGGTGGGGCCAACGTCCTGACTTTC. This sequence encodes CASSTGASGGANVLTF. The chain couples TRBV19 to TRBJ2-6, with a possible D match to TRBD1 (6 bases). CDR3 length: 16 residues. Germline V gene data show CDR1 as LNHDA and CDR2 as SQIVND (reference sequence). The V end lost 4 bases, the J end lost 3 bases, and 13 bases lay between the germline ends.